The 12 T cell receptor beta chains given below trace back to one sample, sequenced in a study of OX40 agonist ivuxolimab in advanced cancers. Method: immunoSEQ multiplex PCR; TCRdb's copy keeps in-frame clones and lacks some. The table has around 64,000 clones, approximately 91% seen once. This specimen was CD4+ or CD8+ T cells sorted from blood, taken in a trial of the OX40 agonist ivuxolimab. These receptors were collected from an adult with an advanced solid tumor such as melanoma, head and neck, liver or kidney cancer.

The V gene is TRBV4-2, the J gene TRBJ2-7; TRBD2 aligns across 15 bases. V lost 2 bases to trimming and J lost 2 bases; unmatched junction nucleotides: 4. Germline V gene sequence: CDR1 LGHNA, CDR2 YNFKEQ. The length of the CDR3 is 17 residues. The CDR3 DNA reads as TGTGCCAGCAGCCAACTGGGACTAGCGGGAGGAACCTACGAGCAGTACTTC. This codes for CASSQLGLAGGTYEQYF.

The chain combines TRBV5-3 with TRBJ1-2; the D is unclear. TRBV5-3 is assigned to the ORF class and has an uncertain function. CDR3 size: 16 residues. Trimming removed 4 bases at V and 2 bases at J, with 18 bases between. The CDR3 here is CARSLGPAPLNYGYTF. CDR3 nucleotides: TGTGCCAGAAGCCTTGGGCCAGCGCCCTTGAACTATGGCTACACCTTC.

The rearrangement joins TRBV19 to TRBJ2-1; 8 bases match TRBD2. Germline CDR1 and CDR2: LNHDA and SQIVND (reference sequence). The CDR3 sequence is 13 residues long. V lost 7 bases to trimming and J lost 8 bases; unmatched junction nucleotides: 7. CDR3 DNA: TGTGCCAGTATGGTAGCGGGATACGATGAGCAGTTCTTC. As protein: CASMVAGYDEQFF.

V gene TRBV28 combines with J gene TRBJ2-7; D might be TRBD2 (5 bases). From germline, CDR1 is MDHEN and CDR2 SYDVKM. Trimming took 5 bases from V and 5 from J, leaving 16 bases between them. This CDR3 is 14 amino acids long. The chain's CDR3 is CASSEDWERNEQYF. For the CDR3, the DNA is TGTGCCAGCAGTGAGGATTGGGAGCGGAACGAGCAGTACTTC.

This sequence joins TRBV7-9 and TRBJ1-1; D remains ambiguous. There are 18 residues in the CDR3. Trimming removed 4 bases at V and 1 base at J, with 22 bases between. Germline values: CDR1 SEHNR, CDR2 FQNEAQ (reference sequence). Here the CDR3 reads CASSSSSSSSSGNTEAFF. Written as DNA, the CDR3 is TGTGCCAGCAGCTCATCTTCCTCCAGCTCTTCGGGGAACACTGAAGCTTTCTTT.

The J gene is TRBJ2-1, the V gene TRBV7-9; TRBD2 aligns across 13 bases. Trimming removed 3 bases from V and 4 bases from J; junction bases left unmatched: 6. Germline-derived CDR1 and CDR2 are SEHNR and FQNEAQ (reference sequence). The CDR3 runs 17 residues. The CDR3, as DNA: TGTGCCAGCAGCTTTGGACTAGCGGGAGAGATATACAATGAGCAGTTCTTC. This sequence encodes CASSFGLAGEIYNEQFF.

The chain carries TRBV5-4 and TRBJ1-2, with TRBD1 as a possible D gene (6 bases). CDR1 and CDR2 from the germline V gene are SGHNT and YYREEE (reference sequence). Trimming removed 3 bases from V and 7 bases from J, with 19 bases in between. CDR3 length equals 15 residues. The CDR3 loop is CASSSPEGGRSGYTF. The DNA for the CDR3 is TGTGCCAGCAGCTCCCCGGAGGGGGGCCGCTCTGGCTACACCTTC.

The rearrangement joins TRBV5-8 to TRBJ2-1; weak D call: TRBD1 (5 bases). Trimming cost V 2 bases and J 4 bases, with 13 bases left between them. The CDR3 totals 15 residues. Germline CDR1 is SGHTS and CDR2 is YDEGEE. CDR3 amino acids: CASSFAQGEYNEQFF. In DNA form, the CDR3 reads TGTGCCAGCAGCTTCGCGCAGGGTGAATACAATGAGCAGTTCTTC.

This sequence joins TRBV5-1 and TRBJ2-7, with 8 nucleotides matching TRBD2. With V trimmed by 6 bases and J by 3 bases, 17 bases remained unmatched. Germline CDR1 is SGHRS and CDR2 is YFSETQ. The CDR3 totals 17 residues. The CDR3 reads CASTPLTYSGTYYEQYF. In nucleotides, the CDR3 is TGCGCCAGCACACCCCTTACCTATAGCGGGACATACTACGAGCAGTACTTC. The whole variable domain, filled in from reference TRBV5-1 and TRBJ2-7, reads KAGVTQTPRYLIKTRGQQVTLSCSPISGHRSVSWYQQTPGQGLQFLFEYFSETQRNKGNFPGRFSGRQFSNSRSEMNVSTLELGDSALYLCASTPLTYSGTYYEQYFGPGTRLTVT.

J is TRBJ2-3 and V is TRBV19; no firm D call. Trimming removed 0 bases at V and 0 bases at J, with 7 bases between. The CDR3 has 15 amino acids. CDR1 LNHDA and CDR2 SQIVND come from the germline V gene (reference sequence). The CDR3 DNA reads as TGTGCCAGTAGTATAGATGCAGATAGCACAGATACGCAGTATTTT. Encoded protein: CASSIDADSTDTQYF.

The chain links TRBV5-5 to TRBJ2-7, with D unresolved. The CDR3 loop spans 16 amino acids. V was trimmed by 1 base and J by 2 bases, leaving 16 bases between them. The germline gives CDR1 SGHKS, CDR2 YYEKEE (reference sequence). In nucleotides, the CDR3 is TGTGCCAGCAGCTTGCTGGCAGCTCAACCACCCTACGAGCAGTACTTC. Its protein is CASSLLAAQPPYEQYF.

The chain joins TRBV11-2 to TRBJ2-3; TRBD2 agrees at 7 bases. The CDR3 spans 17 residues. Losses at the gene ends were 1 base for V and 0 bases for J; bases not matched to a gene: 7. The germline gives CDR1 SGHAT, CDR2 FQNNGV. This CDR3 is CASSLGFGGGSTDTQYF. The CDR3 DNA sequence: TGTGCCAGCAGCTTAGGCTTTGGCGGGGGTAGCACAGATACGCAGTATTTT.